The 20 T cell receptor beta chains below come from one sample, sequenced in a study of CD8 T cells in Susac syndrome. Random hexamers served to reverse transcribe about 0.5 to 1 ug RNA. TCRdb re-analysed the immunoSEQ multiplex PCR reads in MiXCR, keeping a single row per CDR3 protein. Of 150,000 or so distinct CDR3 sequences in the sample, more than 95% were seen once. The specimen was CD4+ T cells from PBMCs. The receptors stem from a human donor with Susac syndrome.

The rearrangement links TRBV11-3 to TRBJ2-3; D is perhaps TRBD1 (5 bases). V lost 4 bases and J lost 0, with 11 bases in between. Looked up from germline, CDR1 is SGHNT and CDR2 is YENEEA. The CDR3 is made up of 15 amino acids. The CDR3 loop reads CASSWGHASTDTQYF. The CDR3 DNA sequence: TGTGCCAGCAGCTGGGGCCATGCTAGCACAGATACGCAGTATTTT.

The CDR3 spells CASSTEVAKNIQYF. The CDR3 DNA follows: TGTGCCAGCAGCACTGAGGTAGCCAAAAACATTCAGTACTTC. This sequence joins TRBV6-6 and TRBJ2-4, with D unclear. The germline V and J ends were trimmed by 6 bases and 0 bases, with 9 bases remaining between them. CDR3 length: 14 amino acids. Germline values: CDR1 MNHNY, CDR2 SVGAGI (reference sequence).

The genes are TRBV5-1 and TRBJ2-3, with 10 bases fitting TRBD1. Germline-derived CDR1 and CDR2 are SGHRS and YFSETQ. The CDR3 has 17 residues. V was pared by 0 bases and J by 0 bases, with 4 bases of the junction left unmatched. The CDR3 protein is CASSLGTGGPSTDTQYF. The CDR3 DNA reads TGCGCCAGCAGCTTGGGGACAGGGGGACCCAGCACAGATACGCAGTATTTT.

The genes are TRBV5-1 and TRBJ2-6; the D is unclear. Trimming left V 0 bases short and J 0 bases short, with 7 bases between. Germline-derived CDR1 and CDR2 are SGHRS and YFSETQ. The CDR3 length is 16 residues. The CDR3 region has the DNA TGCGCCAGCAGCTTGGTGCAACCCTCTGGGGCCAACGTCCTGACTTTC. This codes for CASSLVQPSGANVLTF.

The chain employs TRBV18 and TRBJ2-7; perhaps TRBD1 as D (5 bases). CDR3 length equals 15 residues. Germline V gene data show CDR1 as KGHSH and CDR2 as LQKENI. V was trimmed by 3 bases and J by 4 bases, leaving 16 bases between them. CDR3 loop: CASSPPNSGNYEQYF. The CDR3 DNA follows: TGTGCCAGCTCACCTCCAAACTCAGGGAATTACGAGCAGTACTTC.

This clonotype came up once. CDR3 residues: CSARDSGRVETQYF. CDR3 nucleotide sequence: TGCAGTGCTAGAGATAGCGGGAGAGTGGAGACCCAGTACTTC. V and J are TRBV20-1 and TRBJ2-5, with 9 nucleotides matching TRBD2. Germline loops: CDR1 DFQATT, CDR2 SNEGSKA (reference sequence). V lost 0 bases and J lost 5; bases outside the gene matches: 4. The CDR3 spans 14 residues.

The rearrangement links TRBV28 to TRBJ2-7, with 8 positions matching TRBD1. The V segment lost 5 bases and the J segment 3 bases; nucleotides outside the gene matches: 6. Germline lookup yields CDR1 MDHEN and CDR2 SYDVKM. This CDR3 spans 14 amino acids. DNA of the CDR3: TGTGCCAGCAGTGCCTGGACAGGGCTCTACGAGCAGTACGTC. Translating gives CASSAWTGLYEQYV.

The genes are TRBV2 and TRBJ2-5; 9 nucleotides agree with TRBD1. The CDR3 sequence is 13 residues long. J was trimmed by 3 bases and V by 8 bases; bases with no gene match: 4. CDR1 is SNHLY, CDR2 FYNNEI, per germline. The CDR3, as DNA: TGTGCCAGCGCACGGGACAGGGAAGAGACCCAGTACTTC. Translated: CASARDREETQYF.

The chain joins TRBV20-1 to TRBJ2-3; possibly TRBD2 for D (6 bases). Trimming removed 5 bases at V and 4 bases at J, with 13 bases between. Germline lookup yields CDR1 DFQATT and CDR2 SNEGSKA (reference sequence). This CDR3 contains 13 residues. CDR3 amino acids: CSASYSGADTQYF. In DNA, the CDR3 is TGCAGTGCTTCCTATTCGGGGGCAGATACGCAGTATTTT.

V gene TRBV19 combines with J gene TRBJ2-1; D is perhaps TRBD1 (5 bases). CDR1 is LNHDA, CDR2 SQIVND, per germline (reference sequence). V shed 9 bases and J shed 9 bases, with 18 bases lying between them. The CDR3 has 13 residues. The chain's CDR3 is CASVRVLGAEQFF. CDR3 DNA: TGTGCCAGCGTTCGGGTACTTGGGGCTGAGCAGTTCTTC.

For the CDR3, the DNA is TGCGCCAGCAGCCTCTCCTCTAGCGGGAAGAATGAGCAGTTCTTC. This sequence encodes CASSLSSSGKNEQFF. V usage is TRBV4-3 and J usage is TRBJ2-1, with TRBD2 matching 9 bases. Germline CDR1 is LGHNA and CDR2 is YSLEER. V was clipped by 4 bases and J by 7 bases; unmatched bases: 8. The CDR3 has 15 amino acids.

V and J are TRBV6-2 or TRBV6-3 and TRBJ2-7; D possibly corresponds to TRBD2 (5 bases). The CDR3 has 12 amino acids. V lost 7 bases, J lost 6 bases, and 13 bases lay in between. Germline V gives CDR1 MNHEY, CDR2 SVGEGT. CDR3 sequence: CASTNSGGEQYV. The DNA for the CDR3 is TGTGCCAGCACCAACTCCGGAGGCGAGCAGTACGTC.

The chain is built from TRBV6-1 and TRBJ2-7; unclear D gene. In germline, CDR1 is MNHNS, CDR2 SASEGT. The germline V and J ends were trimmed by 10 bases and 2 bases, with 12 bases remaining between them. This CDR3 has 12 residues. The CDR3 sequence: CATRSAAYEQYF. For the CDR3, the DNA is TGTGCCACTCGGAGTGCAGCCTACGAGCAGTACTTC.

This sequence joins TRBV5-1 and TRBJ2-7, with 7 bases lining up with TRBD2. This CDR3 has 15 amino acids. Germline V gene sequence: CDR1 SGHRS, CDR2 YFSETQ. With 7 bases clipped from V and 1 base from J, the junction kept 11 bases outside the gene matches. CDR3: CASRYGGSISYEQYF. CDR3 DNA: TGCGCCAGCCGGTATGGCGGGAGTATTTCCTACGAGCAGTACTTC.

The CDR3 DNA sequence: TGCGCCAGCAGCCTAATGTTACAGGGGCCGAGGGAGACCCAGTACTTC. This sequence encodes CASSLMLQGPRETQYF. The rearrangement links TRBV5-1 to TRBJ2-5; 7 bases agree with TRBD1. After removal of 4 bases from V and 5 bases from J, the junction contained 14 bases not matched to a gene. CDR3 length equals 16 residues. CDR1 is SGHRS and CDR2 is YFSETQ in the germline V gene.

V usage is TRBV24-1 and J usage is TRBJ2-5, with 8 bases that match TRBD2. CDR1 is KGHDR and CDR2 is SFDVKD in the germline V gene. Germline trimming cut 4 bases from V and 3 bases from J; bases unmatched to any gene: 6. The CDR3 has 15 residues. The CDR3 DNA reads TGTGCCACCAGTGACCGGGGGGGCGGGAAAGAGACCCAGTACTTC. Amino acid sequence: CATSDRGGGKETQYF.

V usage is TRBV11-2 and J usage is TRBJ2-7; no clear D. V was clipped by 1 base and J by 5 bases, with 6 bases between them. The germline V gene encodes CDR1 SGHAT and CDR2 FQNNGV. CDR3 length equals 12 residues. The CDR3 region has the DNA TGTGCCAGCAGCTTAGCGCGGCACGAGCAGTACTTC. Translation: CASSLARHEQYF. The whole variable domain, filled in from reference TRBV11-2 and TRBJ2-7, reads EAGVAQSPRYKIIEKRQSVAFWCNPISGHATLYWYQQILGQGPKLLIQFQNNGVVDDSQLPKDRFSAERLKGVDSTLKIQPAKLEDSAVYLCASSLARHEQYFGPGTRLTVT.

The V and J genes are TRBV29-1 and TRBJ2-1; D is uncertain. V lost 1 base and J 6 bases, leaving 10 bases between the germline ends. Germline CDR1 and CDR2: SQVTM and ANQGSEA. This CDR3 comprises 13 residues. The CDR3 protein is CSVEAQKGNEQFF. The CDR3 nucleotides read TGCAGCGTTGAAGCACAGAAGGGCAATGAGCAGTTCTTC.

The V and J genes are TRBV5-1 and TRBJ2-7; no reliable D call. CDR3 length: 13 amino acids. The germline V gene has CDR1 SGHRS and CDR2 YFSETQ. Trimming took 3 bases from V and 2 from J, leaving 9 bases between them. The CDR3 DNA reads TGCGCCAGCAGCTCGTCGGGTACCTACGAGCAGTACGTC. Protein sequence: CASSSSGTYEQYV.

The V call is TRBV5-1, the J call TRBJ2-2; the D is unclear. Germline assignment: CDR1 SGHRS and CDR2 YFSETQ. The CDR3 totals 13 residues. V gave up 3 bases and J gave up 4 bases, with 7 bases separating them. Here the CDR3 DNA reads TGCGCCAGCAGCTCCCGGAGCACCGGGGAGCTGTTTTTT. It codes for CASSSRSTGELFF.